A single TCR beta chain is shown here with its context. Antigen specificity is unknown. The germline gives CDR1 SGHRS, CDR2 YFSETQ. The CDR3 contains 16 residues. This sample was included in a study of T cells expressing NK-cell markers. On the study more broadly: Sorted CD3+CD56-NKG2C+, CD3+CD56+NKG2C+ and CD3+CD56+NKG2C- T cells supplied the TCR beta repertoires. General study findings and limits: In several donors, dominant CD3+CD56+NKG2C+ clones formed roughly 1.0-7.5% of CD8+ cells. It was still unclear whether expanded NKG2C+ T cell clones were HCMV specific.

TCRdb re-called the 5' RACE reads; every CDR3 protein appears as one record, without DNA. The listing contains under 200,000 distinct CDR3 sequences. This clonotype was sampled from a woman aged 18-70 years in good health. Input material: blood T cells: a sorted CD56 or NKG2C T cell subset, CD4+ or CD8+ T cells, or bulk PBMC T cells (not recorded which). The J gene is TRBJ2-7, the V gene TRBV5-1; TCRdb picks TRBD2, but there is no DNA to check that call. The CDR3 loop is CASSYDPAETTYEQYF.